This TCR beta chain derives from a study of blood T cell repertoires in COVID-19. Study as a whole: The United States, Italy and Spain provided the acute and convalescent COVID-19 samples.

Generated by immunoSEQ multiplex PCR, the TCRdb table keeps only in-frame clones and is missing some. The repertoire includes a few hundred thousand clones, 75% to 90% of them detected once, and more than 0.95% sits in the top ten. Per the germline V gene, CDR1 is LNHDA and CDR2 is SQIVND (reference sequence). This CDR3 comprises 13 residues. The V and J ends lost 7 bases and 5 bases, in that order; junction bases with no gene match: 6. Enrolled through a virtual design, the participants were between roughly 18 and 90 years of age and came from 24 US areas. The TCR originated in a young man who had recovered from COVID-19. Sequencing input: PBMCs or T cells enriched from blood (not recorded which). The gene calls are TRBV19 and TRBJ2-3; 7 bases align to TRBD1. CDR3 sequence reads: CASKRQGIDTQYF. DNA of the CDR3: TGTGCCAGTAAGAGACAGGGAATAGATACGCAGTATTTT. Based on the CDR3 plus reference TRBV19 and TRBJ2-3, the full variable domain is DGGITQSPKYLFRKEGQNVTLSCEQNLNHDAMYWYRQDPGQGLRLIYYSQIVNDFQKGDIAEGYSVSREKKESFPLTVTSAQKNPTAFYLCASKRQGIDTQYFGPGTRLTVL.